The 21 T cell receptor beta chains presented below share a single source sample, sequenced in a study of OX40 agonist ivuxolimab in advanced cancers. TCRdb's table, derived via immunoSEQ multiplex PCR, lists solely in-frame clones and lacks some. Of approximately 70,000 clones detected, 75% to 85% appear once; the ten largest clones hold approximately 0.4%. The input for sequencing was CD4+ or CD8+ T cells sorted from blood, taken in a trial of the OX40 agonist ivuxolimab. These receptors were obtained from an adult with an advanced solid tumor such as melanoma, head and neck, liver or kidney cancer.

This clone was picked up a small number of times. The chain links TRBV7-9 to TRBJ1-1; TRBD1 might be the D (6 bases). This CDR3 spans 14 amino acids. CDR1 and CDR2 from the germline V gene are SEHNR and FQNEAQ (reference sequence). The germline V and J ends were trimmed by 3 bases and 5 bases, with 13 bases remaining between them. The CDR3 here is CASSFQGRGTEAFF. CDR3 DNA: TGTGCCAGCAGCTTTCAGGGGCGAGGGACTGAAGCTTTCTTT.

The chain couples TRBV27 to TRBJ1-5; D ambiguous. V was clipped by 8 bases and J by 1 base, with 12 bases between them. The germline V gene has CDR1 MNHEY and CDR2 SMNVEV (reference sequence). This CDR3 comprises 14 residues. The CDR3 here is CASGLGVSNQPQHF. The DNA for the CDR3 is TGTGCCAGCGGGCTTGGGGTAAGCAATCAGCCCCAGCATTTT.

This chain links TRBV7-8 with TRBJ1-5, with TRBD1 as a possible D gene (5 bases). CDR1 and CDR2 (germline): SGHVS, FQNEAQ. Trimming removed 5 bases from V and 6 bases from J, with 14 bases in between. CDR3 length equals 14 residues. CDR3 in amino acids: CASSSGTGTQPQHF. CDR3 DNA: TGTGCCAGCAGCAGCGGGACCGGGACTCAGCCCCAGCATTTT.

The chain is built from TRBV10-3 and TRBJ2-4, with D uncertain. V lost 0 bases and J 1 base, leaving 7 bases between the germline ends. The CDR3 spans 15 residues. Germline assignment: CDR1 ENHRY and CDR2 SYGVKD. The CDR3 loop is CAISESRIAKNIQYF. CDR3 in DNA: TGTGCCATCAGTGAGTCAAGGATCGCCAAAAACATTCAGTACTTC.

V gene TRBV7-3 combines with J gene TRBJ2-2; tentatively, D is TRBD1 (5 bases). The germline V gene encodes CDR1 SGHTA and CDR2 FQGTGA. This CDR3 region has 16 residues. V lost 3 bases to trimming and J lost 6 bases, with 17 bases between them. The CDR3 sequence: CASSLGSRAEAGELFF. The DNA of the CDR3 is TGTGCCAGCAGCTTGGGTAGCAGGGCAGAAGCCGGGGAGCTGTTTTTT.

The chain uses TRBV6-9 and TRBJ1-5; D uncertain. The germline V gene has CDR1 MNHGY and CDR2 SVAAGI. There are 15 residues in the CDR3. V shed 4 bases and J shed 9 bases, with 19 bases lying between them. CDR3 in DNA: TGTGCCAGCAGTTGGTTCTTCGAGGTCCCGGGGCCCCAGCATTTT. It encodes CASSWFFEVPGPQHF.

The gene calls are TRBV4-3 and TRBJ2-1; D not certain. The CDR3 has 13 residues. V lost 2 bases, J lost 6 bases, and 8 bases lay in between. Germline V lookup: CDR1 LGHNA, CDR2 YSLEER. CDR3 loop: CASSQSRLNEQFF. In DNA, the CDR3 is TGCGCCAGCAGCCAAAGTAGACTCAATGAGCAGTTCTTC.

V and J are TRBV2 and TRBJ2-2; no firm D call. The V end was cut by 3 bases, the J end by 5 bases, with 7 bases between. Germline CDR1 is SNHLY and CDR2 is FYNNEI. This CDR3 region has 13 residues. The CDR3 region has the DNA TGTGCCAGCAGTGACCGAGGAACCGGGGAGCTGTTTTTT. Translating it yields CASSDRGTGELFF.

This clone was counted a few times. Here the CDR3 reads CASSPGLAGGVDTQYF. As DNA, the CDR3 is TGTGCCAGCAGCCCCGGACTAGCGGGAGGAGTAGATACGCAGTATTTT. V gene TRBV7-9 combines with J gene TRBJ2-3, with TRBD2 matching over 14 bases. Trimming cost V 5 bases and J 5 bases; bases outside gene matches: 6. The CDR3 is made up of 16 amino acids. CDR1 and CDR2 (germline): SEHNR, FQNEAQ (reference sequence).

This chain links TRBV11-3 with TRBJ2-3; TRBD1 matches at 12 bases. V dropped 1 base and J dropped 3; count of bases not matched to a gene: 5. The CDR3 totals 17 residues. The germline CDR1 and CDR2 sequences are SGHNT and YENEEA. CDR3 DNA sequence: TGTGCCAGCAGCTTAGGCCGGGACAGGGGGCGAACAGATACGCAGTATTTT. Protein: CASSLGRDRGRTDTQYF.

The chain uses TRBV11-1 and TRBJ2-2, with D possibly being TRBD2 (5 bases). Trimming stripped 4 bases from V and 10 bases from J, with 16 bases between. Germline lookup yields CDR1 SGHAT and CDR2 FQDESV (reference sequence). CDR3 length: 14 residues. The CDR3 DNA sequence: TGTGCCAGCAGCTCTGGACTCAAGATCGCGGAGCTGTTTTTT. This sequence encodes CASSSGLKIAELFF.

V and J are TRBV28 and TRBJ1-4; tentatively, D is TRBD1 (6 bases). V lost 4 bases and J lost 6, with 12 bases in between. The CDR3 length is 14 residues. The germline gives CDR1 MDHEN, CDR2 SYDVKM. The CDR3 DNA follows: TGTGCCAGCAGTTCCAACAGGGCCTATGAAAAACTGTTTTTT. As protein: CASSSNRAYEKLFF.

V usage is TRBV10-3 and J usage is TRBJ2-3, with TRBD1 matching 7 bases. V was pared by 8 bases and J by 5 bases, with 1 base of the junction left unmatched. CDR1 and CDR2 (germline): ENHRY, SYGVKD. The CDR3 totals 11 residues. The CDR3 protein is CAISGGDTQYF. Here the CDR3 DNA reads TGTGCCATCTCAGGGGGAGATACGCAGTATTTT.

The V and J genes are TRBV11-1 and TRBJ1-1; D may be TRBD1 (5 bases). CDR1 SGHAT and CDR2 FQDESV come from the germline V gene (reference sequence). CDR3 length equals 14 residues. V was shortened by 5 bases and J by 6 bases, with 16 bases between the two germline ends. CDR3: CASSPGGKVPEAFF. For the CDR3, the DNA is TGTGCCAGCAGCCCTGGGGGGAAAGTCCCTGAAGCTTTCTTT.

J is TRBJ2-3 and V is TRBV9; TRBD1 matches 9 bases. Trimming removed 4 bases from V and 7 bases from J; junction bases left unmatched: 7. The CDR3 runs 14 residues. In germline, CDR1 is SGDLS, CDR2 YYNGEE. This chain's CDR3 is CASSSGQGMYTQYF. CDR3 coding DNA: TGTGCCAGCAGCTCGGGACAGGGAATGTATACGCAGTATTTT. The full variable domain, its missing parts supplied by reference TRBV9 and TRBJ2-3, is DSGVTQTPKHLITATGQRVTLRCSPRSGDLSVYWYQQSLDQGLQFLIQYYNGEERAKGNILERFSAQQFPDLHSELNLSSLELGDSALYFCASSSGQGMYTQYFGPGTRLTVL.

This chain uses TRBV28 with TRBJ2-5, with TRBD2 matching over 8 bases. The CDR3 is 14 amino acids. Germline V lookup: CDR1 MDHEN, CDR2 SYDVKM. Germline trimming cut 5 bases from V and 5 bases from J; bases unmatched to any gene: 7. The CDR3 protein is CASSMAGGGETQYF. The CDR3 coding sequence is TGTGCCAGCAGTATGGCGGGGGGCGGGGAGACCCAGTACTTC.

The V and J genes are TRBV30 and TRBJ2-7; D is perhaps TRBD1 (6 bases). The CDR3 consists of 13 residues. Germline CDR1 and CDR2: GTSNPN and SVGIG (reference sequence). V was shortened by 8 bases and J by 3 bases, with 17 bases between the two germline ends. The CDR3 coding sequence is TGTGCCGGAGCACAGGGTCCGCGCTACGAGCAGTACTTC. Translated: CAGAQGPRYEQYF.

The rearrangement uses TRBV5-4 and TRBJ2-3; TRBD2 agrees at 13 bases. V shed 4 bases, J shed 11 bases, and the junction held 13 bases outside the gene matches. The CDR3 spans 16 residues. Germline V gene data show CDR1 as SGHNT and CDR2 as YYREEE (reference sequence). CDR3 nucleotides: TGTGCCAGCAGCCCTCTACCACTAGCGGGGGGGCGGGGGCAGTATTTT. Translation: CASSPLPLAGGRGQYF.

A single count supports this clone. The V and J genes are TRBV2 and TRBJ1-6; 11 bases map to TRBD1. Looked up from germline, CDR1 is SNHLY and CDR2 is FYNNEI. The length of the CDR3 is 18 residues. Trimming cost V 5 bases and J 5 bases; bases outside gene matches: 11. The CDR3, as DNA: TGTGCCAGCAGTTTTAACCGGGACAGGGGGGGTGATAATTCACCCCTCCACTTT. It yields the protein CASSFNRDRGGDNSPLHF.

This chain connects TRBV5-6 to TRBJ1-3; D gene unclear. CDR3 length: 13 amino acids. Germline V gives CDR1 SGHDT, CDR2 YYEEEE. The germline V and J ends were trimmed by 4 bases and 2 bases, with 7 bases remaining between them. CDR3: CASSRTAGNTIYF. As DNA, the CDR3 is TGTGCCAGCAGCAGGACGGCTGGAAACACCATATATTTT.

CDR3 in amino acids: CASSLVGTGRSEQFF. DNA for the CDR3: TGTGCCAGCAGCTTAGTTGGGACAGGCCGAAGTGAGCAGTTCTTC. The chain employs TRBV11-2 and TRBJ2-1; 8 nucleotides align to TRBD1. Germline values: CDR1 SGHAT, CDR2 FQNNGV. V lost 1 base to trimming and J lost 9 bases; unmatched junction nucleotides: 8. The length of the CDR3 is 15 residues.